The clone carrying this TCR beta chain was seen a single time. Original methodology: Scientists estimated how many nucleated cells there were by amplifying reference gene primers. Sequencing used immunoSEQ multiplex PCR; TCRdb keeps in-frame clones, though not all of them. V, J and clone size were drawn from that table, and D and trimming were deduced from the DNA. Of 250,000 to 300,000 clones detected, over 65% appear once; the ten largest clones hold about 4.9%. This sample is part of a study of blood T cell repertoires in COVID-19. Overall study: Sample material is recorded as cDNA or gDNA derived from T cells, B-cell-depleted T cells, or PBMCs.

This CDR3 spans 13 amino acids. CDR1 and CDR2 (germline): MNHNS, SASEGT. With 10 bases removed from V and 2 bases from J, the gap between germline ends came to 12 bases. Sequencing input: peripheral blood. This chain connects TRBV6-1 to TRBJ1-5; a possible D gene is TRBD1 (5 bases). The TCR originated in a man between 60 and 75 years old who had recovered from COVID-19. CDR3 amino acids: CATSGGGNQPQHF. CDR3 nucleotide sequence: TGTGCCACTTCGGGGGGGGGCAATCAGCCCCAGCATTTT.